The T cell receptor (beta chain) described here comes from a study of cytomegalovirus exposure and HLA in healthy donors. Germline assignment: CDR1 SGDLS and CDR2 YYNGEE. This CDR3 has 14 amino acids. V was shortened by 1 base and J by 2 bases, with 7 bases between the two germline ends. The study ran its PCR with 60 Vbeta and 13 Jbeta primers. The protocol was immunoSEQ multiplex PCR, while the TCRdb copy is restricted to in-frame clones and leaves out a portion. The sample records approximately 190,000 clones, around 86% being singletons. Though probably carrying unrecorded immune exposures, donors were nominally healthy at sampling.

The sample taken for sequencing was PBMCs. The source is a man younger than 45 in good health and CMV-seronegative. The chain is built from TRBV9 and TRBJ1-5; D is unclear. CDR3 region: CASSVSGGNQPQHF. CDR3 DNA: TGTGCCAGCAGCGTAAGCGGGGGCAATCAGCCCCAGCATTTT.